Listed here is a single T cell receptor (beta chain). This entry comes from a study of PD-L1 blockade in urothelial cancer. The templates were synthetic TCR analogs, and they were spiked into each PCR. The method was immunoSEQ multiplex PCR; TCRdb's version includes in-frame clones alone and lacks a portion of them. Among 55,000 to 85,000 clones, around 90% were seen once, and the ten largest hold about 3.2%. The TCR originated in a man aged 55 to 69 with urothelial cancer. The input for sequencing was PBMCs, taken around atezolizumab (anti-PD-L1) treatment.

The CDR3 loop is CASSPDRGLNQPQHF. The CDR3 DNA reads TGTGCCAGCTCACCAGACAGGGGACTTAATCAGCCCCAGCATTTT. The chain joins TRBV18 to TRBJ1-5; 8 bases agree with TRBD1. The trim removed 2 bases at V and 4 bases at J, leaving 4 bases unmatched. Germline-derived CDR1 and CDR2 are KGHSH and LQKENI. This CDR3 contains 15 residues.